A selection of T cell receptor beta chains follows, all from one sample in a study of T cells in localized non-small cell lung cancer. This table comes from immunoSEQ multiplex PCR, and its TCRdb copy is limited to in-frame clones, with some not included. This sample has 20,000 to 25,000 clones, with 70% to 90% found just once. The sequencing here drew on peripheral blood, taken before any cancer treatment. The receptors originated from a male donor older than 55 with stage I squamous cell lung carcinoma. Both conserved end residues are part of each CDR3. D genes are given only for firm matches. Clone sizes are given selectively: once, few, many, or a class where the clone is expanded.

v_gene	d_gene	abundance	j_gene	CDR3aa	CDR3nt
TRBV7-8	.	.	TRBJ1-2	CASSLARAGYGYTF	TGTGCCAGCAGCTTAGCGCGGGCAGGCTATGGCTACACCTTC
TRBV19	.	.	TRBJ1-3	CASSIKTFGGSGNTIYF	TGTGCCAGTAGTATAAAGACGTTCGGGGGCTCTGGAAACACCATATATTTT
TRBV2	.	.	TRBJ1-5	CASRTGDNSNQPQHF	TGTGCCAGCCGAACCGGGGACAATAGCAATCAGCCCCAGCATTTT
TRBV27	.	.	TRBJ2-2	CASSLIVAGPPGELFF	TGTGCCAGCAGTTTAATAGTGGCAGGACCCCCCGGGGAGCTGTTTTTT
TRBV27	.	.	TRBJ2-7	CASSFQVGDSYEQYF	TGTGCCAGCAGTTTTCAGGTGGGTGACTCCTACGAGCAGTACTTC
TRBV6-1	.	.	TRBJ1-1	CASSSGRGTEAFF	TGTGCCAGCAGTTCAGGCCGCGGCACTGAAGCTTTCTTT
TRBV29-1	.	.	TRBJ2-7	CTCIEANSYEQYF	TGCACCTGTATTGAAGCCAACTCCTACGAGCAGTACTTC
TRBV2	.	.	TRBJ1-2	CASSEDTQIGGYTF	TGTGCCAGCAGTGAAGACACCCAGATCGGGGGCTACACCTTC
TRBV4-3	.	.	TRBJ1-2	CASSQDSGTHLYGYTF	TGCGCCAGCAGCCAAGATTCCGGGACCCACCTCTATGGCTACACCTTC
TRBV29-1	.	.	TRBJ2-4	CSPWSPMSKNIQYF	TGCAGCCCTTGGTCCCCCATGAGCAAAAACATTCAGTACTTC
TRBV18	.	.	TRBJ2-5	CASSPVFSRETQYF	TGTGCCAGCTCACCGGTCTTCTCGAGGGAGACCCAGTACTTC
TRBV2	TRBD1	.	TRBJ1-1	CASGGQGGTEAFF	TGTGCCAGCGGTGGACAGGGCGGCACTGAAGCTTTCTTT
TRBV5-1	.	.	TRBJ2-3	CASSLADGFTDTQYF	TGCGCCAGCAGCTTGGCCGATGGATTCACAGATACGCAGTATTTT
TRBV10-1	TRBD1	.	TRBJ2-2	CASSPNPGQGSTGELFF	TGCGCCAGCAGTCCTAATCCGGGACAGGGTAGCACCGGGGAGCTGTTTTTT
TRBV9	TRBD2	once	TRBJ2-3	CASSVDRGGSDTQYF	TGTGCCAGCAGCGTAGATCGGGGGGGCTCAGATACGCAGTATTTT
TRBV5-1	TRBD1	.	TRBJ1-1	CASSSTYRQGARFMNTEAFF	TGCGCCAGCAGCTCCACATACCGACAGGGAGCCCGCTTCATGAACACTGAAGCTTTCTTT
TRBV5-4	TRBD1	.	TRBJ2-2	CASSLGTGVTGELFF	TGTGCCAGCAGCCTTGGGACAGGAGTCACCGGGGAGCTGTTTTTT
TRBV7-2	.	.	TRBJ1-2	CASSSHRTDGYTF	TGTGCCAGCAGCTCTCATAGGACGGATGGCTACACCTTC
TRBV6-5	.	few	TRBJ1-6	CASSYQPQEPLHF	TGTGCCAGCAGTTACCAACCCCAGGAGCCCCTCCACTTT
TRBV13	.	.	TRBJ1-1	CASSLGTGKRNTEAFF	TGTGCCAGCAGCTTAGGTACAGGGAAAAGGAACACTGAAGCTTTCTTT
TRBV13	TRBD2	.	TRBJ2-2	CASSPLGTSGDSGELFF	TGTGCCAGCAGCCCTCTCGGGACTAGCGGGGATTCCGGGGAGCTGTTTTTT
TRBV27	.	.	TRBJ2-3	CASSFRDPITDTQYF	TGTGCCAGCAGTTTCCGGGACCCTATCACAGATACGCAGTATTTT
TRBV4-2	.	.	TRBJ1-1	CASSLNGDPNTEAFF	TGTGCCAGCAGCTTGAATGGGGACCCGAACACTGAAGCTTTCTTT
TRBV11-3	.	.	TRBJ1-1	CASRTENTEAFF	TGTGCCAGCAGGACAGAGAACACTGAAGCTTTCTTT
TRBV13	.	once	TRBJ1-2	CASSPPPLSTNNYGYTF	TGTGCCAGCAGCCCACCCCCCCTATCCACTAATAACTATGGCTACACCTTC
TRBV10-3	.	.	TRBJ1-3	CAMGGSGNTIYF	TGTGCCATGGGGGGCTCTGGAAACACCATATATTTT
TRBV2	.	.	TRBJ1-3	CASSVQGSSGNTIYF	TGTGCCAGCAGCGTCCAGGGGAGCTCTGGAAACACCATATATTTT